This record covers a single T cell receptor (beta chain). The sample belongs to a study of blood T cell repertoires in COVID-19. V was pared by 0 bases and J by 0 bases, with 6 bases of the junction left unmatched. Germline loops: CDR1 SGHRS, CDR2 YFSETQ. This CDR3 has 16 residues. This table comes from immunoSEQ multiplex PCR, and its TCRdb copy is limited to in-frame clones, with some not included. This sample yields over 200,000 clones, of which roughly 90% are seen a single time; over 0.75% belongs to the top ten. This sequence was found in a man between 60 and 70 years old with COVID-19, enrolled during active disease. Sample: peripheral blood. The gene calls are TRBV5-1 and TRBJ2-7; TRBD1 agrees at 7 bases. The CDR3: CASSLGSGGSSYEQYF. As DNA, the CDR3 is TGCGCCAGCAGCTTGGGTTCAGGGGGAAGCTCCTACGAGCAGTACTTC.